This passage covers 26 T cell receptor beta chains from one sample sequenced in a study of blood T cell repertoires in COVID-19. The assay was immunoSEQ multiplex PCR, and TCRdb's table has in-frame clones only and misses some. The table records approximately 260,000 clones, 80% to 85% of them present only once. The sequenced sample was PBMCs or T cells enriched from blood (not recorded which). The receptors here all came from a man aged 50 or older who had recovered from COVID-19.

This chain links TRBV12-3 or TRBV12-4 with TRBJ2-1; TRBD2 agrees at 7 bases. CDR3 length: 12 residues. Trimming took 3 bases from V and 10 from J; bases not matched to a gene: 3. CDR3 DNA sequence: TGTGCCAGCAGTTTGGGAGGGGCGGAGCAGTTCTTC. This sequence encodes CASSLGGAEQFF.

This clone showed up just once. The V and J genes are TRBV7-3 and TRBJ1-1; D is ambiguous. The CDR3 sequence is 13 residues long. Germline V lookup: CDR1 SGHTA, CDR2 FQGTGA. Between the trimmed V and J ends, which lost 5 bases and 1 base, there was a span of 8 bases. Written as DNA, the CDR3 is TGTGCCAGCAGCCTGAAGAGGAACACTGAAGCTTTCTTT. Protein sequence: CASSLKRNTEAFF.

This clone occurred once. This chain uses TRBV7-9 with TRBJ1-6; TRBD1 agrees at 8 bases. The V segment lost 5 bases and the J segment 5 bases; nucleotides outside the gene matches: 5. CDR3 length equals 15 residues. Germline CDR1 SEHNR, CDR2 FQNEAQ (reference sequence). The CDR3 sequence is CASSRYRGDNSPLHF. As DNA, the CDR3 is TGTGCCAGCAGCCGCTACAGGGGGGATAATTCACCCCTCCACTTT.

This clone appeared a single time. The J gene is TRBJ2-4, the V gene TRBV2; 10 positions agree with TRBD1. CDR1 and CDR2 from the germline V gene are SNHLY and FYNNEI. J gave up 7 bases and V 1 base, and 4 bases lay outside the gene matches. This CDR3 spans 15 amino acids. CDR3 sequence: CASSEVGQGRNIQYF. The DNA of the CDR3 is TGTGCCAGCAGTGAAGTGGGACAGGGGAGGAACATTCAGTACTTC.

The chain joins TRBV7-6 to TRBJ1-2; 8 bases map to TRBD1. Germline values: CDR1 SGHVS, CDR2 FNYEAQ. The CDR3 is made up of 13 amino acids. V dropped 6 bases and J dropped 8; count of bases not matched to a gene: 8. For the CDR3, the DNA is TGTGCCAGCAGTTATGCCAGGGGGCGCGGCTACACCTTC. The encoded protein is CASSYARGRGYTF.

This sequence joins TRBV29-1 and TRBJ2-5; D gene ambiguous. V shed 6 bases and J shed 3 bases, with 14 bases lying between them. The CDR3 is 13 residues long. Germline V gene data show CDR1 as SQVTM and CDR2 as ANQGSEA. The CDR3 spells CSVNPVTEETQYF. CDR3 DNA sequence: TGCAGCGTCAACCCGGTCACAGAAGAGACCCAGTACTTC.

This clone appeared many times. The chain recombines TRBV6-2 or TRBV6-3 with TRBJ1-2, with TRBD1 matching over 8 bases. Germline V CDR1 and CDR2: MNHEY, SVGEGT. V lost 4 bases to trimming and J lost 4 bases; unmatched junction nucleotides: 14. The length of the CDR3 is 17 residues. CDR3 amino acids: CASSSVQGASSPYGYTF. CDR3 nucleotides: TGTGCCAGCAGTTCGGTCCAGGGGGCATCTTCCCCCTATGGCTACACCTTC.

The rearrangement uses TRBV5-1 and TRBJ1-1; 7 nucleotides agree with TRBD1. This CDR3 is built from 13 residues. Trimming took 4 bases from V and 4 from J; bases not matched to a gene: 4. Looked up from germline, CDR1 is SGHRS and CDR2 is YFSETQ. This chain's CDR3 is CASSRQGSTEAFF. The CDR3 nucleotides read TGCGCCAGCAGCCGACAGGGAAGCACTGAAGCTTTCTTT.

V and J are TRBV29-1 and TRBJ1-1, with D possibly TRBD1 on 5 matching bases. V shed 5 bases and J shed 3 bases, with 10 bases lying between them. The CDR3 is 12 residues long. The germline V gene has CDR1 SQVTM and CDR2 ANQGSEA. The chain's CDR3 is CSVSGGYTEAFF. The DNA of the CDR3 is TGCAGCGTTTCCGGGGGTTACACTGAAGCTTTCTTT.

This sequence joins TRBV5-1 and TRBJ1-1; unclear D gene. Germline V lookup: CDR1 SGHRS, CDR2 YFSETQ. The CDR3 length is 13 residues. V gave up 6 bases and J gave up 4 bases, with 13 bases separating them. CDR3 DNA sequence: TGCGCCAGCATCCTAGAGACGGGCACTGAAGCTTTCTTT. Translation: CASILETGTEAFF. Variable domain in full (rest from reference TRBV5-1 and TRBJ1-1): KAGVTQTPRYLIKTRGQQVTLSCSPISGHRSVSWYQQTPGQGLQFLFEYFSETQRNKGNFPGRFSGRQFSNSRSEMNVSTLELGDSALYLCASILETGTEAFFGQGTRLTVV.

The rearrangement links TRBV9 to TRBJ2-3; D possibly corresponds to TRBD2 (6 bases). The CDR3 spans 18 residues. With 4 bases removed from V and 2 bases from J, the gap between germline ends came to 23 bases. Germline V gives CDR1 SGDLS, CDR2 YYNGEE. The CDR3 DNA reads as TGTGCCAGCAGCCCCGGACTAACCCCTAGAGGGCTCACAGATACGCAGTATTTT. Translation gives CASSPGLTPRGLTDTQYF.

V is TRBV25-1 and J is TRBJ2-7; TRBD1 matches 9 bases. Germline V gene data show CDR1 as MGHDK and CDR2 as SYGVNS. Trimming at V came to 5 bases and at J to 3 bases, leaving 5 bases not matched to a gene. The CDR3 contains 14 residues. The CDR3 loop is CASSPTGQGYEQYF. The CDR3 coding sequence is TGTGCCAGCAGTCCCACGGGACAGGGCTACGAGCAGTACTTC.

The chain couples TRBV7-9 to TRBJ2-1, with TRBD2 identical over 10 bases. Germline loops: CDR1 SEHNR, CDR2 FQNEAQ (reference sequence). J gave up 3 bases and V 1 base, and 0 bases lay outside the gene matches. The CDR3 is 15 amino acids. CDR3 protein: CASSLGLAGYNEQFF. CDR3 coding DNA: TGTGCCAGCAGCTTAGGACTAGCGGGCTACAATGAGCAGTTCTTC.

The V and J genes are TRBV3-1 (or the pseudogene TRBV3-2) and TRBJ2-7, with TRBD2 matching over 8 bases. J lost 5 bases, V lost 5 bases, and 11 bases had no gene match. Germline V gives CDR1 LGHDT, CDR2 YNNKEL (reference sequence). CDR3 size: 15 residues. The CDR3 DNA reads TGTGCCAGCAGCGTAGCGCACCGGGAGGGCAACGAGCAGTACTTC. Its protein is CASSVAHREGNEQYF.

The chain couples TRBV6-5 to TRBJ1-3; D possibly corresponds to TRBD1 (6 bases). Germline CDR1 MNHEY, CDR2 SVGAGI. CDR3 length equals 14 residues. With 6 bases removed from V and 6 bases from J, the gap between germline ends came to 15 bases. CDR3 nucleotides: TGTGCCAGCAGACCTCCATCAGGGGTAAACACCATATATTTT. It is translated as CASRPPSGVNTIYF.

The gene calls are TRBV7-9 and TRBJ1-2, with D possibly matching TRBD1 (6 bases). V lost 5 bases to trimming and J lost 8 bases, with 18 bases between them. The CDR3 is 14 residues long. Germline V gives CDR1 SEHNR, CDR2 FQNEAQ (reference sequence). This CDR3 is CASSPRRGGEGYTF. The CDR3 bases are TGTGCCAGCAGCCCGCGCCGCGGGGGCGAGGGCTACACCTTC.

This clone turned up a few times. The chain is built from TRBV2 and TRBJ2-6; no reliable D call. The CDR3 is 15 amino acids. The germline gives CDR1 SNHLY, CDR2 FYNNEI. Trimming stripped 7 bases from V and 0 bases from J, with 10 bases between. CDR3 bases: TGTGCCAGCAAATACAGTTCCTCTGGGGCCAACGTCCTGACTTTC. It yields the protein CASKYSSSGANVLTF.

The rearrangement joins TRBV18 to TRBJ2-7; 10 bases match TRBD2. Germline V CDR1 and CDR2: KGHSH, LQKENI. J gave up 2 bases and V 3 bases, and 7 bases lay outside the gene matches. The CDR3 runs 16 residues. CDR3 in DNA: TGTGCCAGCTCACCGAATAGCGGGGGGCTAACCTACGAGCAGTACTTC. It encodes CASSPNSGGLTYEQYF.

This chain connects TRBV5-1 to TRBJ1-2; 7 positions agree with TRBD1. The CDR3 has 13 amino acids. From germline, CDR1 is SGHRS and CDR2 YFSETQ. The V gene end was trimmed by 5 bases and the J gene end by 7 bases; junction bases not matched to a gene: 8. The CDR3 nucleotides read TGCGCCAGCAGGGAAGAGGGGGCGCTTGGCTACACCTTC. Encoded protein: CASREEGALGYTF.

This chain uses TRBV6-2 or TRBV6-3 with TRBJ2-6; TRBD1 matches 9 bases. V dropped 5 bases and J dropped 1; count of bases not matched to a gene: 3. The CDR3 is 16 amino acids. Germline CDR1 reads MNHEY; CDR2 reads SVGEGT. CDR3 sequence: CASSRGQGSGANVLTF. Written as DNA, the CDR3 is TGTGCCAGCAGTCGCGGACAGGGGTCTGGGGCCAACGTCCTGACTTTC.

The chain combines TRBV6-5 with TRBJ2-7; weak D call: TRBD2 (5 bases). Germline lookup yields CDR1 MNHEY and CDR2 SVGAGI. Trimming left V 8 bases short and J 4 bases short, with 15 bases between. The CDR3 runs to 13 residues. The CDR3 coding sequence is TGTGCCAGCCCGGGGTTGACGGGGTACGAGCAGTACTTC. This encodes CASPGLTGYEQYF.

The CDR3: CASSVGGTGNEQYF. The CDR3 nucleotides read TGTGCCAGCAGCGTAGGGGGGACAGGGAACGAGCAGTACTTC. The chain has TRBV9 and TRBJ2-7; 9 nucleotides match TRBD1. Germline values: CDR1 SGDLS, CDR2 YYNGEE. V lost 0 bases to trimming and J lost 5 bases; unmatched junction nucleotides: 3. This CDR3 is built from 14 residues.

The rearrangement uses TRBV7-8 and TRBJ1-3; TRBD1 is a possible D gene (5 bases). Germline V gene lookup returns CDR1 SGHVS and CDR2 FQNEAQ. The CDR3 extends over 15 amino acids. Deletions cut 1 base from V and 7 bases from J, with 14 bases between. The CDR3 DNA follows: TGTGCCAGCAGCTTAGTCACAGGTCTAGGGAACACCATATATTTT. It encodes CASSLVTGLGNTIYF.

CDR3 nucleotides: TGTGCCAGCAGCCGAACTAGCGGGGCCTACGAGCAGTACTTC. Its protein is CASSRTSGAYEQYF. V usage is TRBV11-3 and J usage is TRBJ2-7; 10 bases are a match to TRBD2. CDR3 length: 14 amino acids. In germline, CDR1 is SGHNT, CDR2 YENEEA. V shed 5 bases, J shed 2 bases, and the junction held 3 bases outside the gene matches.

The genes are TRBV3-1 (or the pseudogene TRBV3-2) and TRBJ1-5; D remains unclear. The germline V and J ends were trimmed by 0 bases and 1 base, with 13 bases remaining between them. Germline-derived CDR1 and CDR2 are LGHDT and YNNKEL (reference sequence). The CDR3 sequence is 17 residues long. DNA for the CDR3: TGTGCCAGCAGCCAAGATCTTGGCGGTTTAAGCAATCAGCCCCAGCATTTT. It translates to CASSQDLGGLSNQPQHF.

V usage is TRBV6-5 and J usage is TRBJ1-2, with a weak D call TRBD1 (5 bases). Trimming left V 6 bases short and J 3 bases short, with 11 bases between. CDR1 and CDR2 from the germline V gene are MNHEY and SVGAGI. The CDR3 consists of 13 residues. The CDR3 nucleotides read TGTGCCAGCAGAACCGGGACTTACTATGGCTACACCTTC. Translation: CASRTGTYYGYTF.